This passage covers 12 T cell receptor beta chains from one sample sequenced in a study of PD-L1 blockade in urothelial cancer. Sequenced by immunoSEQ multiplex PCR; TCRdb stores in-frame clones only, minus some. The sample yields about 83,000 clones, 87% seen once. The specimen comprised PBMCs, sampled around atezolizumab (anti-PD-L1) treatment. These TCRs come from a woman in her seventies with urothelial cancer.

The chain has TRBV10-3 and TRBJ1-4; a possible D gene is TRBD1 (5 bases). This CDR3 comprises 15 residues. Germline-derived CDR1 and CDR2 are ENHRY and SYGVKD. V lost 5 bases and J lost 5, with 15 bases in between. The CDR3 nucleotides read TGTGCCATCAGTAGGTCGCGGGACTCGAATGAAAAACTGTTTTTT. Its translation: CAISRSRDSNEKLFF.

The chain carries TRBV19 and TRBJ1-1; perhaps TRBD1 as D (6 bases). Trimming left V 4 bases short and J 6 bases short, with 18 bases between. CDR3 length: 15 residues. Germline assignment: CDR1 LNHDA and CDR2 SQIVND (reference sequence). The CDR3 reads CASSTATGLGAEAFF. The CDR3 nucleotides are TGTGCCAGTAGTACAGCGACAGGATTAGGGGCTGAAGCTTTCTTT.

The chain combines TRBV27 with TRBJ2-5, with D unresolved. The CDR3 length is 14 residues. V lost 1 base, J lost 5 bases, and 11 bases lay in between. CDR1 is MNHEY and CDR2 is SMNVEV in the germline V gene (reference sequence). CDR3: CASSLYGSRETQYF. The DNA for the CDR3 is TGTGCCAGCAGTTTATATGGTAGCCGGGAGACCCAGTACTTC.

This clone turned up a few times. CDR3: CAWSVRGLAQNEQFF. CDR3 nucleotide sequence: TGTGCCTGGAGTGTACGGGGACTAGCACAAAATGAGCAGTTCTTC. The J gene is TRBJ2-1, the V gene TRBV30; 9 bases line up with TRBD2. The CDR3 sequence is 15 residues long. V dropped 0 bases and J dropped 7; count of bases not matched to a gene: 7. In germline, CDR1 is GTSNPN, CDR2 SVGIG (reference sequence).

This CDR3 is CASSLGLAGGRGYQETQYF. CDR3 nucleotides: TGTGCCAGCAGCTTAGGCCTAGCGGGGGGCCGGGGGTACCAAGAGACCCAGTACTTC. This chain uses TRBV7-2 with TRBJ2-5; 11 bases are a match to TRBD2. The CDR3 length is 19 residues. Per germline, CDR1 SGHTA and CDR2 FQGNSA. V lost 1 base to trimming and J lost 0 bases; unmatched junction nucleotides: 10.

V gene TRBV29-1 combines with J gene TRBJ2-4; D is possibly TRBD1 (6 bases). The CDR3 covers 13 residues. The V gene's germline CDR1 is SQVTM and CDR2 ANQGSEA. V was shortened by 3 bases and J by 3 bases, with 9 bases between the two germline ends. The CDR3 region has the DNA TGCAGCGTTGATGGGGACAACAAAAACATTCAGTACTTC. This encodes CSVDGDNKNIQYF.

CDR3 in amino acids: CASRGGDNYEQYF. CDR3 bases: TGTGCCAGCAGAGGGGGGGACAACTACGAGCAGTACTTC. The chain combines TRBV6-6 with TRBJ2-7, with D possibly matching TRBD2 (7 bases). CDR3 length: 13 residues. V was cut by 6 bases and J by 3 bases, with 12 bases left in between. CDR1 is MNHNY and CDR2 is SVGAGI in the germline V gene (reference sequence).

J is TRBJ2-5 and V is TRBV7-6, with 8 bases that match TRBD2. CDR1 is SGHVS and CDR2 is FNYEAQ in the germline V gene. With 5 bases clipped from V and 5 bases from J, the junction kept 7 bases outside the gene matches. The CDR3 is 14 residues long. CDR3 DNA: TGTGCCAGCAGCCAAAGCGGGGGATGGGAGACCCAGTACTTC. It is translated as CASSQSGGWETQYF.

The gene calls are TRBV11-3 and TRBJ1-6; 7 bases are shared with TRBD1. With 3 bases clipped from V and 9 bases from J, the junction kept 5 bases outside the gene matches. In germline, CDR1 is SGHNT, CDR2 YENEEA. This CDR3 has 14 amino acids. The CDR3 nucleotides are TGTGCCAGCAGCTTGGAGGGGGCGAGTTCACCCCTCCACTTT. Its translation: CASSLEGASSPLHF.

This clone was counted only a few times. The chain combines TRBV5-4 with TRBJ2-1; 7 positions match TRBD2. J was trimmed by 2 bases and V by 7 bases; bases with no gene match: 9. The CDR3 sequence is 15 residues long. Germline V lookup: CDR1 SGHNT, CDR2 YYREEE (reference sequence). The CDR3: CASELGAGAYNEQFF. The CDR3, as DNA: TGTGCCAGCGAATTAGGGGCGGGAGCCTACAATGAGCAGTTCTTC. The full variable domain, rest sourced from reference TRBV5-4 and TRBJ2-1, is ETGVTQSPTHLIKTRGQQVTLRCSSQSGHNTVSWYQQALGQGPQFIFQYYREEENGRGNFPPRFSGLQFPNYSSELNVNALELDDSALYLCASELGAGAYNEQFFGPGTRLTVL.

This chain's CDR3 is CASSLEGTGQGGYTF. CDR3 DNA sequence: TGCGCCAGCAGCTTGGAAGGGACAGGCCAAGGGGGCTACACCTTC. The rearrangement links TRBV5-1 to TRBJ1-2; TRBD1 matches at 8 bases. From germline, CDR1 is SGHRS and CDR2 YFSETQ. V shed 0 bases and J 8 bases; nucleotides not matched to a gene: 9. The length of the CDR3 is 15 residues. Full variable domain (outside the CDR3, taken from reference TRBV5-1 and TRBJ1-2): KAGVTQTPRYLIKTRGQQVTLSCSPISGHRSVSWYQQTPGQGLQFLFEYFSETQRNKGNFPGRFSGRQFSNSRSEMNVSTLELGDSALYLCASSLEGTGQGGYTFGSGTRLTVV.

This chain links TRBV25-1 with TRBJ1-1, with TRBD1 matching over 8 bases. V lost 4 bases, J lost 1 base, and 5 bases stayed unmatched. CDR1 is MGHDK and CDR2 is SYGVNS in the germline V gene. The CDR3 runs to 15 residues. CDR3: CASSGQGAWNTEAFF. CDR3 coding DNA: TGTGCCAGCAGTGGCCAGGGGGCCTGGAACACTGAAGCTTTCTTT.